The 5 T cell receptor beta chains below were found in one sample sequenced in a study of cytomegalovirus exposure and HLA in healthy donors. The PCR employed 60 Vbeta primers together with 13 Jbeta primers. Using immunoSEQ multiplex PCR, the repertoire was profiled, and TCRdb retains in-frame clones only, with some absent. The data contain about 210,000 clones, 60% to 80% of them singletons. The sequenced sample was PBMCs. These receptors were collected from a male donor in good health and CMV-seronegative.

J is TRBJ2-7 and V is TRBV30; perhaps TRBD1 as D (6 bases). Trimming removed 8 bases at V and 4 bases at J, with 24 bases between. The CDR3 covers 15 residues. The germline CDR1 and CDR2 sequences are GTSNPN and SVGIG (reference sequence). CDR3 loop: CAGWFGQTNSYEQYF. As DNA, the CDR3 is TGTGCCGGGTGGTTTGGACAGACGAACTCTTACGAGCAGTACTTC.

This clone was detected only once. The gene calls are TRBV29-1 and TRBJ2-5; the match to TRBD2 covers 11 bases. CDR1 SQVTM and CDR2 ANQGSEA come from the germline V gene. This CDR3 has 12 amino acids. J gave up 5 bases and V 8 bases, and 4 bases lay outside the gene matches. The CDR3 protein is CSTLAGGETQYF. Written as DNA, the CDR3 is TGCAGCACTTTAGCGGGAGGGGAGACCCAGTACTTC.

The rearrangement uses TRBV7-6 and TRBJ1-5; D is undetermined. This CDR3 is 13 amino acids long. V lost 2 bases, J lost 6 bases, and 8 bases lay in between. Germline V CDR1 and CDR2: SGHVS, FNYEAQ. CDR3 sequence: CASSLSEGQPQHF. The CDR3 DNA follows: TGTGCCAGCAGCTTATCGGAGGGTCAGCCCCAGCATTTT.

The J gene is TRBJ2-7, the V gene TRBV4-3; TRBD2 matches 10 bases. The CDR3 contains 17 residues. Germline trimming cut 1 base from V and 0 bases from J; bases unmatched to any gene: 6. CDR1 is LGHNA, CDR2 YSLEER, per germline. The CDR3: CASSQGLAGVSSYEQYF. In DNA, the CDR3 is TGCGCCAGCAGCCAAGGGCTAGCGGGAGTCTCCTCCTACGAGCAGTACTTC.

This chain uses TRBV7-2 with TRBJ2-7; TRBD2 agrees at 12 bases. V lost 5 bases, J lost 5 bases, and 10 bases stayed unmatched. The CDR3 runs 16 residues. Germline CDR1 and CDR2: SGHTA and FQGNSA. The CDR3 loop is CASSPLAGGPFDEQYF. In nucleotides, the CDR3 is TGTGCCAGCAGCCCTCTAGCGGGAGGGCCTTTTGACGAGCAGTACTTC.